Sequencing of this TCR beta chain was carried out in a study of T cells expressing NK-cell markers. Turning to the study itself: Seropositivity for HCMV was found in seven of the eight sequenced donors, with one seronegative.

TCRdb reanalyzed the 5' RACE reads and collapses them to one entry per CDR3 protein, without DNA. Its table records hundreds of thousands of distinct CDR3 sequences. General observations from the study: As a fraction of CD8+ T cells, dominant NKG2C+ clonotypes reached roughly 1.0-7.0% in six donors. The same clonotypes also predominated in the CD3+CD56-NKG2C+ fraction of a handful of donors. Expanded NKG2C+ T cell clones had unclear HCMV specificity.

This CDR3 has 16 residues. Per the germline V gene, CDR1 is SQVTM and CDR2 is ANQGSEA. About this clonotype: Its antigen remains unknown.

The chain combines TRBV29-1 with TRBJ2-2; without DNA, the TCRdb call of TRBD1 cannot be checked. Sequencing was done on a sample of blood T cells: a sorted CD56 or NKG2C T cell subset, CD4+ or CD8+ T cells, or bulk PBMC T cells (not recorded which). This receptor was identified in a man between 18 and 35 years old in good health. The CDR3 loop reads CSVTSGTYANTGELFF.